This T cell receptor (beta chain) stems from a study of T cells in Graves' hyperthyroidism and ophthalmopathy. The wider study: The initial diagnosis was the point when peripheral blood was collected, ahead of any treatment.

General study results and limits: Separation of ophthalmopathy from stable hyperthyroidism was achieved by a 13 V-J model.

Graves' hyperthyroidism was deemed stable absent ophthalmopathy progression within 18 months. Pregnant or lactating patients were excluded, as were those with uncontrolled infection or other autoimmune disease. It was RNA transcripts that yielded the amplified TCR beta CDR3 regions. HTBI primers were employed in a first-round RT-PCR of the TCR CDR3. One entry per CDR3 protein, called by TCRdb with MiXCR from the multiplex PCR reads. The data contain a few hundred thousand distinct CDR3 sequences, 15% to 19% of them singletons. In regard to this clonotype: The antigen is undetermined.

What was sequenced was blood. The origin of this receptor is a young woman with Graves' hyperthyroidism.

CDR3 region: CASSWGQGSPLHF. CDR3 DNA sequence: TGTGCCAGCAGCTGGGGTCAGGGCTCACCCCTCCACTTT. The chain joins TRBV11-3 to TRBJ1-6; a weak D match, TRBD1 (5 bases). Germline CDR1 is SGHNT and CDR2 is YENEEA. The CDR3 has 13 residues. V was pared by 4 bases and J by 10 bases, with 11 bases between.